The 26 T cell receptor beta chains below all came from one sample that was sequenced in a study of T-cell memory formation after mild COVID-19. MiXCR was run by TCRdb on the 5' RACE reads, yielding one entry per CDR3 protein. Of 250,000 to 350,000 distinct CDR3 sequences listed, just under 20% are singletons. Sequenced sample: PBMCs or a T cell subset sorted from them (not recorded which). The receptors shown here come from a young man who had mild COVID-19 (a few samples of this study predate the infection). Cell type and time point are not known.

The gene calls are TRBV5-6 and TRBJ1-2, with 10 bases lining up with TRBD1. The CDR3 is 15 amino acids. J was trimmed by 4 bases and V by 4 bases; bases with no gene match: 7. Germline V gene data show CDR1 as SGHDT and CDR2 as YYEEEE. DNA of the CDR3: TGTGCCAGCAGCAACCGGGACAGGGGAACCTATGGCTACACCTTC. This gives the protein CASSNRDRGTYGYTF.

This clonotype showed up many times. The chain employs TRBV18 and TRBJ2-5; D not certain. Deletions cut 3 bases from V and 1 base from J, with 6 bases between. The CDR3 extends over 13 amino acids. Per germline, CDR1 KGHSH and CDR2 LQKENI. CDR3 amino acids: CASSPVGQETQYF. As DNA, the CDR3 is TGTGCCAGCTCACCGGTCGGCCAAGAGACCCAGTACTTC.

V and J are TRBV28 and TRBJ1-4; D call uncertain. This CDR3 is built from 15 residues. From germline, CDR1 is MDHEN and CDR2 SYDVKM. V shed 3 bases and J shed 0 bases, with 8 bases lying between them. The CDR3 loop is CASSFSRATNEKLFF. As DNA, the CDR3 is TGTGCCAGCAGTTTCAGCCGTGCAACTAATGAAAAACTGTTTTTT.

This clonotype has only a few counts. The chain links TRBV9 to TRBJ2-2, with 8 bases matching TRBD1. Germline V gene lookup returns CDR1 SGDLS and CDR2 YYNGEE. The ends lost 5 bases at V and 7 bases at J; junction bases unmatched: 13. The CDR3 contains 16 residues. CDR3 protein: CASSRGQALRGGELFF. CDR3 DNA: TGTGCCAGCAGTAGGGGACAGGCTCTCAGGGGCGGGGAGCTGTTTTTT.

This clonotype was counted only a few times. The chain combines TRBV6-1 with TRBJ2-7; D unresolved. The V end was cut by 4 bases, the J end by 5 bases, with 9 bases between. CDR3 length equals 12 residues. The germline gives CDR1 MNHNS, CDR2 SASEGT. CDR3 region: CASSVPQDEQYF. Here the CDR3 DNA reads TGTGCCAGCAGTGTTCCCCAAGACGAGCAGTACTTC.

Only a few counts were recorded for this clonotype. This chain uses TRBV12-3 or TRBV12-4 with TRBJ1-2, with a weak D call TRBD1 (6 bases). V lost 2 bases and J 4 bases, leaving 14 bases between the germline ends. The CDR3 covers 15 residues. The CDR3 DNA is TGTGCCAGCAGTTTACTATGGACAGACAGCTATGGCTACACCTTC. The encoded protein is CASSLLWTDSYGYTF.

This clonotype was seen a handful of times. The chain recombines TRBV15 with TRBJ1-1; D perhaps matches TRBD1 (5 bases). V was shortened by 5 bases and J by 1 base, with 8 bases between the two germline ends. Per germline, CDR1 LNHNV and CDR2 YYDKDF (reference sequence). The CDR3 runs 13 residues. Written as DNA, the CDR3 is TGTGCCACCAGCCTGGACACGAACACTGAAGCTTTCTTT. This codes for CATSLDTNTEAFF.

A few counts support this clonotype. The chain joins TRBV5-6 to TRBJ1-6; 7 bases match TRBD1. The ends lost 2 bases at V and 10 bases at J; junction bases unmatched: 6. CDR1 is SGHDT and CDR2 is YYEEEE in the germline V gene. The CDR3 length is 14 residues. The CDR3 sequence: CASSFRQGSSPLHF. The CDR3 nucleotides are TGTGCCAGCAGCTTTAGACAGGGAAGCTCACCCCTCCACTTT.

In its sample, this clonotype was seen a few times. The chain recombines TRBV4-1 with TRBJ2-1, with 8 bases that match TRBD1. Germline V lookup: CDR1 MGHRA, CDR2 YSYEKL. CDR3 length equals 15 residues. V dropped 1 base and J dropped 4; count of bases not matched to a gene: 3. In nucleotides, the CDR3 is TGCGCCAGCAGCCAAGTGGGACAGGCTTACAATGAGCAGTTCTTC. Its protein is CASSQVGQAYNEQFF.

The chain employs TRBV7-2 and TRBJ1-6; D not resolved. The V end lost 1 base, the J end lost 10 bases, and 8 bases lay between the germline ends. Germline V gives CDR1 SGHTA, CDR2 FQGNSA. This CDR3 contains 13 residues. The CDR3 sequence: CASSLGGTSPLHF. The CDR3 bases are TGTGCCAGCAGCTTAGGGGGAACGTCACCCCTCCACTTT.

CDR3 region: CASSYWGRENSPLHF. As DNA, the CDR3 is TGTGCCAGCAGTTACTGGGGACGCGAGAATTCACCCCTCCACTTT. The chain recombines TRBV6-5 with TRBJ1-6; perhaps TRBD1 as D (5 bases). The ends were cut back, 1 base at V and 7 bases at J, with 11 bases in the middle. Germline V gene sequence: CDR1 MNHEY, CDR2 SVGAGI. There are 15 residues in the CDR3.

V usage is TRBV7-3 and J usage is TRBJ2-3, with TRBD2 matching over 11 bases. The V gene's germline CDR1 is SGHTA and CDR2 FQGTGA. This CDR3 has 15 amino acids. Trimming at V came to 4 bases and at J to 6 bases, leaving 6 bases not matched to a gene. CDR3 protein: CASSSTGTSGDTQYF. The CDR3 DNA sequence: TGTGCCAGCAGCTCCACCGGGACTAGCGGCGATACGCAGTATTTT. The whole variable domain, filled in from reference TRBV7-3 and TRBJ2-3, reads GAGVSQTPSNKVTEKGKYVELRCDPISGHTALYWYRQSLGQGPEFLIYFQGTGAADDSGLPNDRFFAVRPEGSVSTLKIQRTERGDSAVYLCASSSTGTSGDTQYFGPGTRLTVL.

The rearrangement uses TRBV5-6 and TRBJ1-2; the D gene is possibly TRBD1 (6 bases). CDR3 length: 14 amino acids. V lost 3 bases, J lost 4 bases, and 13 bases lay in between. CDR1 SGHDT and CDR2 YYEEEE come from the germline V gene. DNA for the CDR3: TGTGCCAGCAGCTCGGCCACGACAGGCTATGGCTACACCTTC. Its translation: CASSSATTGYGYTF.

CDR3 amino acids: CASDRGGTTNEQFF. The CDR3 DNA sequence: TGTGCCAGCGACCGGGGGGGGACAACCAATGAGCAGTTCTTC. V usage is TRBV7-9 and J usage is TRBJ2-1, with 8 bases identical to TRBD2. The CDR3 sequence is 14 residues long. Germline V gene data show CDR1 as SEHNR and CDR2 as FQNEAQ (reference sequence). V shed 8 bases, J shed 6 bases, and the junction held 9 bases outside the gene matches.

This clonotype has only a few counts. The rearrangement uses TRBV20-1 and TRBJ2-2, with D perhaps given as TRBD1 or TRBD2 (5 bases each). The CDR3 runs to 14 residues. Germline V gene data show CDR1 as DFQATT and CDR2 as SNEGSKA (reference sequence). V lost 3 bases and J 2 bases, leaving 10 bases between the germline ends. CDR3 in amino acids: CSASSGTNTGELFF. The CDR3 DNA reads TGCAGTGCTAGTTCGGGGACCAACACCGGGGAGCTGTTTTTT.

As regards this clonotype: The junction does not match germline at one end; this may be a read error. The chain links TRBV5-1 to TRBJ1-1; 10 positions agree with TRBD1. The CDR3 contains 15 residues. From germline, CDR1 is SGHRS and CDR2 YFSETQ. The CDR3 sequence is CASSLGDRGNTEAFF. The CDR3 DNA reads TGTGCCAGCAGCCTCGGGGACAGGGGGAACACTGAAGCTTTCTTT.

This clonotype was observed a few times. The chain recombines TRBV7-3 with TRBJ2-1; 7 bases fit TRBD2. CDR1 is SGHTA, CDR2 FQGTGA, per germline. CDR3 length: 16 residues. The V segment lost 1 base and the J segment 3 bases; nucleotides outside the gene matches: 6. CDR3 DNA: TGTGCCAGCAGCTTAAGAGCTGGGGGGGGCTACAATGAGCAGTTCTTC. This encodes CASSLRAGGGYNEQFF.

The CDR3 coding sequence is TGTGCCAGCAGCTCTACCCCGGGGGCAGATACGCAGTATTTT. It yields the protein CASSSTPGADTQYF. The rearrangement joins TRBV7-3 to TRBJ2-3; weak D call: TRBD2 (6 bases). CDR3 length: 14 residues. Looked up from germline, CDR1 is SGHTA and CDR2 is FQGTGA. The V end lost 4 bases, the J end lost 4 bases, and 12 bases lay between the germline ends.

This clonotype showed up many times. The CDR3 nucleotides are TGTGCCAGCAGTTATTGGGCGGGGCCAACAGATACGCAGTATTTT. Protein product: CASSYWAGPTDTQYF. This chain connects TRBV6-5 to TRBJ2-3; possibly TRBD2 for D (6 bases). Germline CDR1 reads MNHEY; CDR2 reads SVGAGI. V lost 3 bases and J lost 3, with 13 bases in between. The CDR3 sequence is 15 residues long.

This clonotype has only a few counts. V and J are TRBV12-3 or TRBV12-4 and TRBJ2-1, with 7 bases lining up with TRBD1. The CDR3 loop spans 11 amino acids. J gave up 15 bases and V 4 bases, and 6 bases lay outside the gene matches. The CDR3 coding sequence is TGTGCCAGCAGTTCAGGGACAGTGGCGTTCTTC. The encoded protein is CASSSGTVAFF.

This clonotype has more than one count but fewer than ten. The chain uses TRBV4-2 and TRBJ2-5; 7 bases agree with TRBD2. Germline CDR1 LGHNA, CDR2 YNFKEQ. The CDR3 totals 16 residues. Trimming removed 4 bases from V and 2 bases from J; junction bases left unmatched: 10. CDR3 sequence reads: CASSLRTRVQQETQYF. DNA of the CDR3: TGTGCCAGCAGCCTAAGGACTAGGGTGCAACAAGAGACCCAGTACTTC.

This rearrangement joins TRBV19 to TRBJ2-2, with D hard to call. The length of the CDR3 is 10 residues. Looked up from germline, CDR1 is LNHDA and CDR2 is SQIVND (reference sequence). The V and J ends lost 6 bases and 6 bases respectively, with 2 bases between them. CDR3 DNA: TGTGCCAGTAGGTCCGGGGAGCTGTTTTTT. The encoded protein is CASRSGELFF.

V is TRBV4-3 and J is TRBJ2-3; tentatively, D is TRBD1 (5 bases). The CDR3 runs to 14 residues. Per germline, CDR1 LGHNA and CDR2 YSLEER. The ends were cut back, 3 bases at V and 6 bases at J, with 13 bases in the middle. The CDR3 is CASSQFQGFDTQYF. DNA of the CDR3: TGCGCCAGCAGCCAGTTCCAGGGTTTCGATACGCAGTATTTT.

This chain connects TRBV20-1 to TRBJ2-3; the D gene is possibly TRBD1 (5 bases). The CDR3 runs 15 residues. Germline CDR1 reads DFQATT; CDR2 reads SNEGSKA (reference sequence). The V and J ends lost 0 bases and 4 bases respectively, with 14 bases between them. The CDR3 reads CSARDQGRGADTQYF. CDR3 bases: TGCAGTGCTAGAGATCAAGGAAGGGGTGCAGATACGCAGTATTTT.

The chain employs TRBV14 and TRBJ2-2; D is uncertain. Trimming took 4 bases from V and 7 from J, leaving 10 bases between them. CDR3 length equals 13 residues. Per the germline V gene, CDR1 is SGHDN and CDR2 is FVKESK. Written as DNA, the CDR3 is TGTGCCAGCAGCCCTTTGGTGGGCGGGGAGCTGTTTTTT. It yields the protein CASSPLVGGELFF.

This clonotype was seen repeatedly, ten times or more. The chain carries TRBV18 and TRBJ1-1; D remains ambiguous. V was trimmed by 6 bases and J by 5 bases, leaving 16 bases between them. This CDR3 contains 14 residues. Germline V gene data show CDR1 as KGHSH and CDR2 as LQKENI. The CDR3 sequence: CASSSSLEGTEAFF. The CDR3 DNA is TGTGCCAGCTCTTCATCACTGGAGGGAACTGAAGCTTTCTTT.